The text below deals with one T cell receptor beta chain. This sample was taken from a study of T cell changes during pregnancy in multiple sclerosis. Method: immunoSEQ multiplex PCR; TCRdb's copy keeps in-frame clones and lacks some. The table lists 85,000 to 120,000 clones, 91% of them singletons. The CDR3 consists of 13 residues. The V and J ends lost 3 bases and 6 bases respectively, with 15 bases between them. Germline CDR1 is SQVTM and CDR2 is ANQGSEA. This material consisted of peripheral blood, taken before pregnancy. The V and J genes are TRBV29-1 and TRBJ2-7; possible D gene TRBD1, 7 bases. This TCR came from a female donor with multiple sclerosis, enrolled in a pregnancy study. The CDR3 protein is CSVDQGGGPEQYF. The CDR3 nucleotides read TGCAGCGTTGATCAGGGGGGCGGCCCCGAGCAGTACTTC.